The entry that follows covers one T cell receptor beta chain sequence. These data come from a study of blood T cell repertoires in COVID-19. The V and J ends lost 7 bases and 5 bases, in that order; junction bases with no gene match: 6. The CDR3 contains 12 residues. The germline CDR1 and CDR2 sequences are SQVTM and ANQGSEA. Repertoires were generated with immunoSEQ multiplex PCR, while TCRdb's copy carries only in-frame clones and drops some. The sample carries about 97,000 clones, approximately 90% recorded once. The TCR comes from a man between 45 and 60 years old with acute or convalescent COVID-19. Sequenced: peripheral blood. The V and J genes are TRBV29-1 and TRBJ1-2; 8 nucleotides align to TRBD1. This CDR3 reads CSATDREYGYTF. CDR3 bases: TGCAGCGCCACGGACAGGGAGTATGGCTACACCTTC.